The clone carrying this T cell receptor (beta chain) was seen a handful of times. Its antigen is not known. The source of the sample is a study of cytomegalovirus exposure and HLA in healthy donors. After removal of 6 bases from V and 2 bases from J, the junction contained 10 bases not matched to a gene. CDR3 length equals 16 residues. Germline values: CDR1 ENHRY, CDR2 SYGVKD. Overall study findings and caveats: Altogether, 170 or so TCR beta chains were recorded as cytomegalovirus-associated. Per a prior analysis, the majority of TCR beta V segments were productive roughly 87% or roughly 30% of the time. Highly shared variants forming one cluster were likely a sequencing artifact.

60 Vbeta and 13 Jbeta primers were used in PCR. Using immunoSEQ multiplex PCR, the repertoire was profiled, and TCRdb retains in-frame clones only, with some absent. The profile shows approximately 100,000 clones, roughly 10% of them singletons. The chain employs TRBV10-3 and TRBJ1-3; 7 bases are shared with TRBD1. Sequenced input: PBMCs. The receptor's source is a man aged 50-60 years in good health and CMV-seropositive. The CDR3 reads CAISGPTGTAGNTIYF. CDR3 nucleotide sequence: TGTGCCATCAGCGGCCCCACTGGGACAGCTGGAAACACCATATATTTT.